This is a list of T cell receptor beta chains from one sample in a study of early T cells in non-severe SARS-CoV-2 infection. TCRdb independently ran MiXCR on the 5' RACE reads; one entry per CDR3 protein. This sample yields some 59,000 distinct CDR3 sequences, of which approximately 10% are seen a single time; around 3.7% belongs to the top ten. Here the sequenced sample was whole blood, taken at baseline. The receptor source for this set is an adult who was a healthcare worker with PCR-confirmed SARS-CoV-2 infection or an uninfected control (not recorded which). The conserved cysteine and the conserved F or W are not part of the CDR3 here. The size entry is marked missing in some rows and otherwise reads once, few, many or a size class.

NA | TRBJ1-1 | TRBV2 | ASRWGDGANTEAF
many | TRBJ1-2 | TRBV7-8 | ASSVGTDGYT
few | TRBJ2-3 | TRBV7-2 | ASKSSADTQY
few | TRBJ1-1 | TRBV7-2 | ASSLRWGRRTEAF
few | TRBJ2-3 | TRBV7-8 | ASSYLLGTPGADTQY
many | TRBJ2-1 | TRBV27 | ASSLETGLNEQF
NA | TRBJ2-1 | TRBV24-1 | ATSDLQGTDNEQF
NA | TRBJ2-7 | TRBV6-2/TRBV6-3 | ASSYGGPSYEQY
many | TRBJ2-7 | TRBV20-1 | SAGGRSVGQY
NA | TRBJ2-1 | TRBV18 | ASSPDSRF
NA | TRBJ2-7 | TRBV5-1 | ASSLAPPAYEQY
many | TRBJ2-1 | TRBV28 | ASSFIAGGIYNEQF
many | TRBJ2-1 | TRBV29-1 | SVFFNNEQF
few | TRBJ2-7 | TRBV19 | ASSEGIEQY
few | TRBJ2-5 | TRBV7-9 | ASSLLRGQQETQY
NA | TRBJ2-7 | TRBV18 | ASSPPQRGSSYEQY
NA | TRBJ2-7 | TRBV6-1 | ASSERGQGGPYEQY